A selection of T cell receptor beta chains follows, all from one sample in a study of vaccination effects on CD4 cells after COVID-19. Clones were sequenced by immunoSEQ multiplex PCR, and TCRdb holds only the in-frame ones, with some missing. The table shows roughly 76,000 clones, with 70% to 75% occurring only once. Their specific antigens are unknown. The specimen comprised CD4+ T cells from PBMCs cultured with HCoV-229E spike peptides, sampled before COVID-19 vaccination. The receptors originated from a human donor who received a COVID-19 vaccine. The CDR3 runs from the conserved cysteine through the conserved F or W. The D gene is left open where the match is weak. Clone size is stated in some rows and not others, as once, few, many or a class when expanded.

size	V	J	D	DNA	CDR3
-	TRBV19	TRBJ1-5	-	TGTGCCAGTAGTATAGGCTCCCCAGGGGGCAATCAGCCCCAGCATTTT	CASSIGSPGGNQPQHF
-	TRBV2	TRBJ2-3	-	TGTGCCAGCAGGGTCTACCGGGACCTAGGCACAGATACGCAGTATTTT	CASRVYRDLGTDTQYF
-	TRBV4-1	TRBJ2-5	-	TGCGCCAGCAGCCAAGGTGGGCTAGCTGGGTACCAAGAGACCCAGTACTTC	CASSQGGLAGYQETQYF
-	TRBV3-1/TRBV3-2	TRBJ1-5	-	TGTGCCAGCAGTCTTCGGGACACGGTAGGTCAGCCCCAGCATTTT	CASSLRDTVGQPQHF
-	TRBV5-1	TRBJ1-4	-	TGCGCCAGCAAGGAACGGCCGGGGACTAATGAAAAACTGTTTTTT	CASKERPGTNEKLFF
-	TRBV3-1/TRBV3-2	TRBJ1-5	-	TGTGCCAGCAGCCCCCAGGGATATAGCAATCAGCCCCAGCATTTT	CASSPQGYSNQPQHF
-	TRBV7-3	TRBJ2-1	-	TGTGCCAGCAGCTTAACCCAGGCCAATGAGCAGTTCTTC	CASSLTQANEQFF
-	TRBV5-1	TRBJ1-1	-	TGCGCCAGCAGCTTGGCCCAGGGTGTTGGGGACACTGAAGCTTTCTTT	CASSLAQGVGDTEAFF
-	TRBV29-1	TRBJ1-1	-	TGCAGCGCCGGGGGAGGGTTTGCTGAAGCTTTCTTT	CSAGGGFAEAFF
-	TRBV24-1	TRBJ1-5	-	TGTGCCACCAGTGATTCGACCCGGGGAAGCAATCAGCCCCAGCATTTT	CATSDSTRGSNQPQHF
-	TRBV6-5	TRBJ2-6	-	TGTGCCAGCAGTTCATTGATAGGCTCTGGGGCCAACGTCCTGACTTTC	CASSSLIGSGANVLTF
-	TRBV3-1/TRBV3-2	TRBJ2-5	TRBD2	TGTGCCAGCAGCCAGGGGGTAATAGCGGGGGAACTGGGAGAGACCCAGTACTTC	CASSQGVIAGELGETQYF
few	TRBV30	TRBJ2-3	-	TGTGCCTGGTACGGACGGCGAGATACGCAGTATTTT	CAWYGRRDTQYF
-	TRBV6-5	TRBJ1-1	-	TGTGCCAGCAGGGGACAGAACACTGAAGCTTTCTTT	CASRGQNTEAFF
-	TRBV19	TRBJ2-4	TRBD1	TGTGCCAGTAGCAAACGGACAGGGGGCATTGGCGGGGGGGCCCTAGGCAAAAACATTCAGTACTTC	CASSKRTGGIGGGALGKNIQYF
-	TRBV20-1	TRBJ2-2	-	TGCAGTGCTAGTCGGGCAGTTAACACCGGGGAGCTGTTTTTT	CSASRAVNTGELFF
-	TRBV19	TRBJ2-3	TRBD1	TGTGCCAGTACCCCCGCCGGGACAGGGAGCTCAGATACGCAGTATTTT	CASTPAGTGSSDTQYF
-	TRBV9	TRBJ2-3	TRBD2	TGTGCCAGCAGCGAAAATATAGCGGGGGGAAGCACAGATACGCAGTATTTT	CASSENIAGGSTDTQYF
few	TRBV5-8	TRBJ2-3	TRBD2	TGTGCCAGCCCGCACCCTCTACTAGCGGGGCCCCTTAAAGACTCACGGTATTTT	CASPHPLLAGPLKDSRYF
-	TRBV7-2	TRBJ2-5	-	TGTGCCAGCAGCTTAGCAGGGCGGGGAGAGACCCAGTACTTC	CASSLAGRGETQYF
-	TRBV27	TRBJ1-5	TRBD1	TGTGCCAGCAGCCCGGACAGGTCTTTACTGGCGGCCCAGCATTTT	CASSPDRSLLAAQHF
-	TRBV4-1	TRBJ1-2	-	TGCGCCAGCAGCCGAGCAGGGCGCTATGGCTACACCTTC	CASSRAGRYGYTF
-	TRBV5-4	TRBJ2-5	TRBD1	TGTGCCAGCAGCTTGTCCGGACAGGGAAGATGGGAGACCCAGTACTTC	CASSLSGQGRWETQYF
few	TRBV28	TRBJ1-1	-	TGTGCCAGCAGTAACACGCGTAACACTGAAGCTTTCTTT	CASSNTRNTEAFF
-	TRBV6-5	TRBJ1-1	-	TGTGCCAGCCGAGAGGGAGGGCGGAACACTGAAGCTTTCTTT	CASREGGRNTEAFF
-	TRBV28	TRBJ1-4	-	TGTGCCACTACAGGGAGGACCGAGAGGGAAAAACTGTTTTTT	CATTGRTEREKLFF
once	TRBV7-2	TRBJ1-6	-	TGTGCCAGCAGCTGGCGGGGACGAATTAATTCACCCCTCCACTTT	CASSWRGRINSPLHF
once	TRBV3-1/TRBV3-2	TRBJ1-2	-	TGTGCCAGCAGCCAAAGGGGGGGGCTTTATGGCTACACCTTC	CASSQRGGLYGYTF
-	TRBV3-1/TRBV3-2	TRBJ1-1	TRBD1	TGTGCCAGCAGCCAAGCCTTCTACAGGGGCAACACTGAAGCTTTCTTT	CASSQAFYRGNTEAFF
-	TRBV5-8	TRBJ2-1	-	TGTGCCAGCCCCGATGGGTACTACCTGAACTCCTACAATGAGCAGTTCTTC	CASPDGYYLNSYNEQFF
-	TRBV6-5	TRBJ1-2	-	TGTGCCAGCAGTTACTCGAGAGGTAACTATGGCTACACCTTC	CASSYSRGNYGYTF
-	TRBV5-1	TRBJ2-1	-	TGCGCCAGCAGCTTGATCGACAGCTCCTACAATGAGCAGTTCTTC	CASSLIDSSYNEQFF
-	TRBV28	TRBJ1-2	-	TGTGCCAGCAACCCGGGCCACATCCTCGGCTACACCTTC	CASNPGHILGYTF
-	TRBV28	TRBJ1-1	-	TGTGCCAGCAGTTCCCTCCGCGGGGGCAGCACTGAAGCTTTCTTT	CASSSLRGGSTEAFF
-	TRBV5-1	TRBJ2-5	TRBD2	TGCGCCAGCAGCTTTACCCCAATCGGGGGGATACAAGAGACCCAGTACTTC	CASSFTPIGGIQETQYF
-	TRBV30	TRBJ1-1	TRBD1	TGTGCCTGGGGACAGGGGCACACTGAAGCTTTCTTT	CAWGQGHTEAFF
-	TRBV2	TRBJ2-5	TRBD2	TGTGCCAGCAGTGAAGGCCTGGGGAGCGGGGGTAGGAAGACCCAGTACTTC	CASSEGLGSGGRKTQYF
-	TRBV6-5	TRBJ1-5	-	TGTGCCAGTCAGGTAAAGAACAATCAGCCCCAGCATTTT	CASQVKNNQPQHF
-	TRBV7-2	TRBJ1-5	-	TGTGCCAGCAGCGGAGGCCGGGACGGACGGGCCAATCAGCCCCAGCATTTT	CASSGGRDGRANQPQHF
-	TRBV30	TRBJ1-3	-	TGTGCCCTCACGTTACAACTCTCTGGAAACACCATATATTTT	CALTLQLSGNTIYF
few	TRBV7-3	TRBJ2-6	-	TGTGCCAGCAGCTTAATTGTCAGGGAGTTCGGGGCCAACGTCCTGACTTTC	CASSLIVREFGANVLTF
-	TRBV7-9	TRBJ2-2	TRBD2	TGTGCCAGCAGCTTAGTGGCTAGCGGCGGGGAGCTGTTTTTT	CASSLVASGGELFF
-	TRBV7-2	TRBJ2-3	TRBD1	TGTGCCAGCACGGATAGGGGGCTAGTAGATACGCAGTATTTT	CASTDRGLVDTQYF
-	TRBV5-4	TRBJ2-2	TRBD1	TGTGCCAGCAGCTTGGCCCGGACAGGGGACACCGGGGAGCTGTTTTTT	CASSLARTGDTGELFF
-	TRBV4-1	TRBJ1-2	TRBD1	TGCGCCAGCAGCCAAGAATGGGGCGGACAGGGAGGCTACACCTTC	CASSQEWGGQGGYTF
-	TRBV29-1	TRBJ2-2	TRBD2	TGCAGCGCCAAAGCGGGGGGCACGAACACCGGGGAGCTGTTTTTT	CSAKAGGTNTGELFF
-	TRBV21-1	TRBJ2-4	-	TGTGCCAGCAGCAAATCCCAGAACGGCCTAGCCAAAAACATTCAGTACTTC	CASSKSQNGLAKNIQYF
-	TRBV18	TRBJ2-5	-	TGTGCCAGCTCCTACTTAGACGCGTACCAAGAGACCCAGTACTTC	CASSYLDAYQETQYF
-	TRBV6-5	TRBJ1-1	TRBD1	TGTGCCAGCAGTCTCACAGGGGGCAGCGCTGAAGCTTTCTTT	CASSLTGGSAEAFF